This TCR beta chain was retrieved from a study of a mutant IDH1 vaccine in newly diagnosed glioma. Assay: immunoSEQ multiplex PCR; the TCRdb copy retains only in-frame clones and omits some. The sample has fewer than 70,000 clones; 83% are singletons. Trimming cost V 6 bases and J 0 bases, with 10 bases left between them. The CDR3 loop spans 14 amino acids. CDR1 is LNHDA and CDR2 is SQIVND in the germline V gene (reference sequence). A single count supports this clone. Its target is unknown. The time point was: week 47, end of study. All doses held 300 ug of mutant IDH1 20-mer peptide, with topical imiquimod.

The V and J genes are TRBV19 and TRBJ2-3; D is perhaps TRBD2 (6 bases). This TCR was sampled from a young man with glioma. The specimen comprised PBMCs, sampled from a glioma patient whose treatment included an IDH1 peptide vaccine. CDR3 DNA: TGTGCCAGTAGCGCGGGGCCTAGCACAGATACGCAGTATTTT. Protein sequence: CASSAGPSTDTQYF.